The sequence of this T cell receptor (beta chain) was determined in a study of STAT5B mutations in CD4+ large granular lymphocyte leukemia. Overall study results and limits: TRBV06-family usage was enriched in top patient clones (8/27) versus controls (2/35).

Remarks on this clone: What it binds is unknown.

V lost 6 bases and J lost 2; bases outside the gene matches: 10. In germline, CDR1 is LNHDA, CDR2 SQIVND (reference sequence). The CDR3 has 18 residues. Per the study methods: The detection floor for productive clonotype frequency was 2.59 x 10-5. Clones were read by immunoSEQ multiplex PCR, and TCRdb kept only the in-frame ones, dropping some. V and J calls and clone size come straight from that table; D and trimming were deduced from the DNA. This repertoire shows tens of thousands of clones, 70% to 75% found once; its top ten account for 3% to 3.5%. The V and J genes are TRBV19 and TRBJ2-3, with TRBD2 identical over 14 bases. This TCR came from a human donor in good health. The sample taken for sequencing was CD4+ T cells from blood buffy coats. Here the CDR3 DNA reads TGTGCCAGTAGGAACCGTGGGACTAGCGGGAGTCTCACAGATACGCAGTATTTT. Its protein product is CASRNRGTSGSLTDTQYF. The full variable domain, in which reference TRBV19 and TRBJ2-3 provide the parts outside the CDR3, is DGGITQSPKYLFRKEGQNVTLSCEQNLNHDAMYWYRQDPGQGLRLIYYSQIVNDFQKGDIAEGYSVSREKKESFPLTVTSAQKNPTAFYLCASRNRGTSGSLTDTQYFGPGTRLTVL.